A selection of T cell receptor beta chains follows, all from one sample in a study of blood T cells in healthy people across ages. A single record per CDR3 protein comes from TCRdb applying MiXCR to the 5' RACE reads. The sample gives about 1.4 million distinct CDR3 sequences, approximately 60% of which show up once; more than 6% is in the top ten. The sequencing sample was made of blood. These receptors were taken from a man in his late teens or twenties in good health. CDR3s leave out the opening cysteine and the closing phenylalanine or tryptophan. D genes are given only for firm matches.

V | D | CDR3
TRBV7-9 | TRBD1 | ASSPQGYTEAF
TRBV27 | . | ASRQGILQPQH
TRBV20-1 | . | SARDRLNTEAF
TRBV20-1 | . | SAHPASGLYEQY
TRBV7-9 | TRBD1 | ASSKTGKGSYT
TRBV7-2 | TRBD1 | ASSSQTGGASSKNIQY
TRBV20-1 | . | SAAPGGWDNEQF
TRBV7-9 | . | ASSITTPNGNEQF
TRBV7-8 | . | ASVDGELKSSYNSPLH
TRBV25-1 | TRBD1 | ASSPWDRSTGTQY
TRBV27 | . | ASSPGRGDEAF
TRBV5-1 | TRBD2 | ASSLELAGTLTYEQY
TRBV29-1 | . | SVETVSCKEQF
TRBV7-8 | . | ASSLGLNRANYGYT
TRBV20-1 | . | SWLAYEQY
TRBV6-2/TRBV6-3 | TRBD1 | ASAASGTGDFYQPQH
TRBV20-1 | . | SAGTRSQPQH
TRBV7-2 | . | ASSDSLVLGRTQY
TRBV28 | . | ASSFDSMNTEAF
TRBV6-1 | . | ASRTDQTGELF
TRBV9 | TRBD2 | ASSISGGESTDTQY
TRBV6-6 | TRBD1 | ASSPGTGGFEIQY
TRBV6-1 | TRBD2 | ASSEAPGLAAFDEQF
TRBV29-1 | . | SVFSASYNEQF
TRBV3-1 | . | ASSQGVYEQY
TRBV29-1 | . | SVEDNGGTYEQY
TRBV20-1 | . | SASRGGRGQY
TRBV5-1 | . | ASSSLWVNYEQY
TRBV2 | TRBD2 | ASSDSGANNEQF
TRBV5-1 | . | ASSPAGRGITEAF
TRBV20-1 | TRBD2 | SASELTSRSSYEQY
TRBV6-1 | . | ASSEGGAQPQH
TRBV20-1 | TRBD2 | SARDFMFRGGHYEQY
TRBV20-1 | . | SARNFMDGSSYEQY
TRBV29-1 | TRBD2 | SGPGLAGARGLTDTQY
TRBV29-1 | TRBD2 | SGRGTSGSSYEQY
TRBV7-2 | TRBD1 | ASTYGQGVDEQY
TRBV6-2/TRBV6-3 | . | ASSYPTLRGNQETQY
TRBV4-1 | . | ASSIRGGNSGNTIY
TRBV6-6 | TRBD1 | ASSYSRDRNEQF
TRBV28 | . | ASSFVDRSNQPQH
TRBV20-1 | TRBD2 | SARAGLAETDTQY